Following are 31 T cell receptor beta chains from one sample sequenced in a study of blood T cell repertoires in COVID-19. Assay: immunoSEQ multiplex PCR; the TCRdb copy retains only in-frame clones and omits some. The sample has about 280,000 clones, 65% to 90% seen once. Sequenced: peripheral blood. The receptor source for this set is a man in his fifties with active or convalescent COVID-19.

The chain has TRBV25-1 and TRBJ1-2, with D hard to call. V was cut by 3 bases and J by 7 bases, with 9 bases left in between. The CDR3 has 12 residues. Per germline, CDR1 MGHDK and CDR2 SYGVNS. CDR3 nucleotide sequence: TGTGCCAGCAGTGAGGGAGGGTCTGGCTACACCTTC. This gives the protein CASSEGGSGYTF.

This rearrangement joins TRBV5-5 to TRBJ1-4; D not resolved. CDR1 is SGHKS, CDR2 YYEKEE, per germline (reference sequence). The CDR3 is made up of 12 amino acids. Trimming removed 4 bases at V and 10 bases at J, with 11 bases between. The CDR3 DNA sequence: TGTGCCAGCAGCCTAGAGGAGGGAAAACTGTTTTTT. Its protein is CASSLEEGKLFF.

This clone was seen a few times. V gene TRBV27 combines with J gene TRBJ1-1; TRBD1 matches 7 bases. The germline V gene encodes CDR1 MNHEY and CDR2 SMNVEV (reference sequence). V gave up 3 bases and J gave up 6 bases; unmatched junction bases: 4. The CDR3 is 13 residues long. CDR3 loop: CASSLRGRPEAFF. The CDR3 bases are TGTGCCAGCAGTTTGAGGGGGCGCCCTGAAGCTTTCTTT.

The chain has TRBV7-2 and TRBJ2-1; TRBD2 matches 8 bases. This CDR3 spans 15 amino acids. The V segment lost 2 bases and the J segment 9 bases; nucleotides outside the gene matches: 9. CDR1 is SGHTA, CDR2 FQGNSA, per germline. The CDR3 here is CASSLSYSGNSEQFF. CDR3 nucleotides: TGTGCCAGCAGCTTAAGTTATAGCGGGAACAGTGAGCAGTTCTTC.

This chain joins TRBV18 and TRBJ2-7, with TRBD2 identical over 12 bases. V dropped 3 bases and J dropped 2; count of bases not matched to a gene: 2. The CDR3 runs 15 residues. CDR1 and CDR2 (germline): KGHSH, LQKENI. CDR3 in DNA: TGTGCCAGCTCACCCTGGACTAGCGGGGCCTACGAGCAGTACTTC. It translates to CASSPWTSGAYEQYF.

The rearrangement joins TRBV4-1 to TRBJ1-4; D possibly corresponds to TRBD1 (6 bases). In germline, CDR1 is MGHRA, CDR2 YSYEKL. The CDR3 extends over 15 amino acids. The V end lost 4 bases, the J end lost 2 bases, and 11 bases lay between the germline ends. CDR3 protein: CASSPTGQTNEKLFF. The CDR3, as DNA: TGCGCCAGCAGCCCGACAGGACAGACTAATGAAAAACTGTTTTTT.

A remark on this clone: The junction departs from the called germline gene at one end, perhaps through a read error. The chain employs TRBV7-9 and TRBJ1-2; no firm D call. This CDR3 comprises 12 residues. Looked up from germline, CDR1 is SEHNR and CDR2 is FQNEAQ (reference sequence). Here the CDR3 reads CASSPDAQAERF. The CDR3 region has the DNA TGTGCCAGCAGCCCCGACGCCCAGGCAGAACGATTC.

This sequence joins TRBV6-5 and TRBJ1-6; D is undetermined. The ends were cut back, 2 bases at V and 0 bases at J, with 8 bases in the middle. Germline V CDR1 and CDR2: MNHEY, SVGAGI. There are 16 residues in the CDR3. The CDR3 DNA follows: TGTGCCAGCAGTTACGATCGGAGCTCCTATAATTCACCCCTCCACTTT. Protein product: CASSYDRSSYNSPLHF.

This clone has only one observation. The rearrangement joins TRBV7-2 to TRBJ2-1; 11 bases are a match to TRBD2. V shed 6 bases and J 7 bases; nucleotides not matched to a gene: 8. The CDR3 totals 15 residues. Germline-derived CDR1 and CDR2 are SGHTA and FQGNSA. This CDR3 is CASRPGLAEGNEQFF. CDR3 DNA: TGTGCCAGCAGGCCGGGACTAGCGGAGGGGAATGAGCAGTTCTTC.

V usage is TRBV6-6 and J usage is TRBJ2-2; perhaps TRBD1 as D (5 bases). The CDR3 spans 16 residues. V dropped 0 bases and J dropped 3 bases, with 11 bases sitting between them. CDR1 and CDR2 from the germline V gene are MNHNY and SVGAGI (reference sequence). CDR3 nucleotide sequence: TGTGCCAGCAGTTACTCGAAGTCCAGGGACACCGGGGAGCTGTTTTTT. Encoded protein: CASSYSKSRDTGELFF.

Notes on this clone: The junction does not match germline at one end; this may be a read error. The chain combines TRBV5-4 with TRBJ2-5, with a weak D call TRBD1 (6 bases). CDR3 length: 14 amino acids. In germline, CDR1 is SGHNT, CDR2 YYREEE (reference sequence). The CDR3 protein is CASSLKQGQEAQYF. The CDR3 region has the DNA TGTGCCAGCAGCTTAAAACAGGGTCAAGAGGCCCAGTACTTC.

This chain uses TRBV14 with TRBJ2-5, with TRBD2 matching over 7 bases. Trimming took 1 base from V and 3 from J; bases not matched to a gene: 11. The germline V gene encodes CDR1 SGHDN and CDR2 FVKESK. CDR3 size: 17 residues. CDR3: CASSQGGDLAVKETQYF. The DNA for the CDR3 is TGTGCCAGCAGCCAAGGAGGGGACCTAGCGGTAAAAGAGACCCAGTACTTC.

This clone was recorded a few times. The gene calls are TRBV5-1 and TRBJ1-2; D is unclear. CDR1 SGHRS and CDR2 YFSETQ come from the germline V gene. The V and J ends lost 2 bases and 0 bases respectively, with 5 bases between them. CDR3 length: 13 amino acids. CDR3 loop: CASSLSSNYGYTF. CDR3 in DNA: TGCGCCAGCAGCTTATCCTCTAACTATGGCTACACCTTC.

V usage is TRBV12-3 or TRBV12-4 and J usage is TRBJ2-3; D may be TRBD1 (6 bases). This CDR3 is built from 12 residues. The V end was cut by 6 bases, the J end by 8 bases, with 12 bases between. The CDR3 loop reads CASSSGQTTQYF. As DNA, the CDR3 is TGTGCCAGCAGCTCAGGACAGACTACGCAGTATTTT.

J is TRBJ2-1 and V is TRBV6-2 or TRBV6-3; 10 bases agree with TRBD2. Trimming cost V 2 bases and J 0 bases; bases outside gene matches: 13. Germline V gene sequence: CDR1 MNHEY, CDR2 SVGEGT. The CDR3 covers 20 residues. The CDR3 here is CASSYGLAGVHLSSYNEQFF. The CDR3 coding sequence is TGTGCCAGCAGTTACGGTCTAGCGGGAGTTCACCTAAGCTCCTACAATGAGCAGTTCTTC.

This clone was picked up a small number of times. V usage is TRBV5-5 and J usage is TRBJ1-1, with D unresolved. Germline CDR1 reads SGHKS; CDR2 reads YYEKEE (reference sequence). The CDR3 is made up of 13 amino acids. V shed 2 bases and J shed 0 bases, with 5 bases lying between them. The CDR3 is CASSFLLNTEAFF. CDR3 nucleotides: TGTGCCAGCAGCTTCCTGTTGAACACTGAAGCTTTCTTT.

This clone was counted only a few times. The gene calls are TRBV7-9 and TRBJ1-2, with D tentatively TRBD1 (5 bases). Germline CDR1 and CDR2: SEHNR and FQNEAQ (reference sequence). The CDR3 is made up of 12 amino acids. Trimming stripped 6 bases from V and 8 bases from J, with 13 bases between. This CDR3 reads CASRWGDEGYTF. DNA for the CDR3: TGTGCCAGCAGATGGGGGGATGAGGGCTACACCTTC.

This rearrangement joins TRBV10-3 to TRBJ2-1; TRBD1 is a possible D gene (6 bases). The CDR3 has 13 residues. Trimming took 2 bases from V and 9 from J, leaving 11 bases between them. Germline-derived CDR1 and CDR2 are ENHRY and SYGVKD. The CDR3 coding sequence is TGTGCCATCAGTGAGCGCCAGGGGAGTGAGCAGTTCTTC. This translates into CAISERQGSEQFF.

V gene TRBV19 combines with J gene TRBJ2-3; 7 nucleotides line up with TRBD1. V lost 3 bases to trimming and J lost 2 bases; unmatched junction nucleotides: 8. This CDR3 is 16 amino acids long. Germline V gene data show CDR1 as LNHDA and CDR2 as SQIVND (reference sequence). DNA for the CDR3: TGTGCCAGTAGTATTGGGACAGCTTATACCACAGATACGCAGTATTTT. This encodes CASSIGTAYTTDTQYF.

The chain recombines TRBV5-1 with TRBJ2-1, with D maybe TRBD1 (5 bases). Trimming pared 2 bases from V and 0 bases from J, leaving 9 bases between. The CDR3 covers 15 residues. In germline, CDR1 is SGHRS, CDR2 YFSETQ. The CDR3: CASSFTTASYNEQFF. In nucleotides, the CDR3 is TGCGCCAGCAGCTTCACGACAGCCTCCTACAATGAGCAGTTCTTC.

The chain carries TRBV6-5 and TRBJ1-1; TRBD1 aligns across 7 bases. V trimming: 6 bases; J trimming: 5 bases; junction bases outside the gene matches: 3. The CDR3 length is 12 residues. Germline CDR1 and CDR2: MNHEY and SVGAGI. Here the CDR3 reads CASRDRETEAFF. The CDR3 DNA follows: TGTGCCAGCAGAGACAGGGAAACTGAAGCTTTCTTT.

This clone has just a few counts. This chain joins TRBV9 and TRBJ2-2, with a weak D call TRBD2 (6 bases). V shed 4 bases and J shed 7 bases, with 20 bases lying between them. Germline loops: CDR1 SGDLS, CDR2 YYNGEE. The CDR3 length is 16 residues. The CDR3 region has the DNA TGTGCCAGCAGCTCCCGAACGGGTAGCGGATACGGGGAGCTGTTTTTT. Its protein product is CASSSRTGSGYGELFF.

This clone has more than one count but fewer than ten. This chain connects TRBV11-2 to TRBJ1-2; 9 bases line up with TRBD1. J gave up 4 bases and V 4 bases, and 7 bases lay outside the gene matches. The germline V gene has CDR1 SGHAT and CDR2 FQNNGV. The CDR3 runs 15 residues. DNA of the CDR3: TGTGCCAGCAGCTCACTGAGGGACAGGGTCTATGGCTACACCTTC. Translating it yields CASSSLRDRVYGYTF.

V usage is TRBV9 and J usage is TRBJ1-2; 8 bases fit TRBD1. There are 13 residues in the CDR3. CDR1 is SGDLS, CDR2 YYNGEE, per germline. V lost 0 bases and J lost 8; bases outside the gene matches: 3. The CDR3 DNA is TGTGCCAGCAGCGTAGAACAGGGGGGCGGCTACACCTTC. This sequence encodes CASSVEQGGGYTF. Full variable domain (missing parts from reference TRBV9 and TRBJ1-2): DSGVTQTPKHLITATGQRVTLRCSPRSGDLSVYWYQQSLDQGLQFLIQYYNGEERAKGNILERFSAQQFPDLHSELNLSSLELGDSALYFCASSVEQGGGYTFGSGTRLTVV.

This clone was recorded only once. The V gene is TRBV29-1, the J gene TRBJ2-2, with 14 bases that match TRBD2. This CDR3 spans 14 amino acids. Unmatched junction bases numbered 4, after V lost 7 bases and J lost 6 bases. CDR1 SQVTM and CDR2 ANQGSEA come from the germline V gene. In nucleotides, the CDR3 is TGCAGCGGTGGGACTAGCGGGAGCGCCGGGGAGCTGTTTTTT. Amino acid sequence: CSGGTSGSAGELFF.

The rearrangement links TRBV12-5 to TRBJ1-5; 9 bases are a match to TRBD1. CDR3 length: 16 amino acids. The germline gives CDR1 LGHNT, CDR2 FRNRAP. V was clipped by 4 bases and J by 5 bases; unmatched bases: 9. CDR3 region: CASGSDRGGVDQPQHF. The CDR3 DNA reads TGTGCTAGTGGTTCTGACAGGGGGGGGGTGGATCAGCCCCAGCATTTT.

The CDR3 is CASRFGLAGVYEQYF. CDR3 bases: TGTGCCAGTAGATTCGGACTAGCGGGAGTCTACGAGCAGTACTTC. V and J are TRBV19 and TRBJ2-7; 13 nucleotides align to TRBD2. The V gene's germline CDR1 is LNHDA and CDR2 SQIVND (reference sequence). There are 15 residues in the CDR3. The V gene end was trimmed by 6 bases and the J gene end by 3 bases; junction bases not matched to a gene: 5.

This sequence joins TRBV5-6 and TRBJ2-7; D ambiguous. This CDR3 contains 17 residues. The germline V gene has CDR1 SGHDT and CDR2 YYEEEE. The ends were cut back, 0 bases at V and 3 bases at J, with 19 bases in the middle. CDR3 sequence reads: CASSLGSRNSALYEQYF. For the CDR3, the DNA is TGTGCCAGCAGCTTGGGATCTAGAAATTCGGCACTCTACGAGCAGTACTTC.

J is TRBJ1-1 and V is TRBV5-5; D uncertain. This CDR3 spans 14 amino acids. The ends were cut back, 2 bases at V and 0 bases at J, with 8 bases in the middle. Germline assignment: CDR1 SGHKS and CDR2 YYEKEE (reference sequence). Here the CDR3 DNA reads TGTGCCAGCAGCTTTGAGTCTTTGAACACTGAAGCTTTCTTT. Encoded protein: CASSFESLNTEAFF.

The CDR3 DNA is TGTGCCAGCAGCTTCGGTGGGAGGGGAACTTGGGAGACCCAGTACTTC. Protein: CASSFGGRGTWETQYF. This rearrangement joins TRBV7-9 to TRBJ2-5, with 7 bases fitting TRBD2. The CDR3 consists of 16 residues. V lost 3 bases to trimming and J lost 5 bases; unmatched junction nucleotides: 12. Germline loops: CDR1 SEHNR, CDR2 FQNEAQ (reference sequence).

V is TRBV19 and J is TRBJ2-7; D is undetermined. The CDR3 has 13 amino acids. Germline V gives CDR1 LNHDA, CDR2 SQIVND (reference sequence). V dropped 9 bases and J dropped 3 bases, with 15 bases sitting between them. CDR3 sequence reads: CASQNPGRYEQYF. As DNA, the CDR3 is TGTGCCAGCCAAAATCCGGGTCGCTACGAGCAGTACTTC.